One and the same sample provided the 23 T cell receptor beta chains below, sequenced in a study of Ad26.COV2.S vaccination and SARS-CoV-2 variants. Sequencing used immunoSEQ multiplex PCR; TCRdb keeps in-frame clones, though not all of them. The table includes fewer than 400,000 clones, more than 85% detected once. Regarding treatment: 19 received Ad26.COV2.S at low or high dose, single or two shots; 5 received placebo; per-sample allocation not given. Collection of the samples took place on day 63 after the first injection of vaccine or placebo. The starting material was peripheral blood, obtained in a trial of Ad26.COV2.S vaccine versus placebo. The receptors were gathered from a person aged 18-65 years who received the Ad26.COV2.S COVID-19 vaccine or a placebo.

This clone has a single count. The chain is built from TRBV29-1 and TRBJ1-1, with 7 bases matching TRBD1. The germline CDR1 and CDR2 sequences are SQVTM and ANQGSEA. V lost 3 bases to trimming and J lost 4 bases; unmatched junction nucleotides: 14. The CDR3 sequence is 16 residues long. DNA for the CDR3: TGCAGCGTTGATCGGGACCCAGGGGGTCGGCGCACTGAAGCTTTCTTT. This translates into CSVDRDPGGRRTEAFF.

The chain has TRBV6-1 and TRBJ1-5, with 12 nucleotides matching TRBD1. Germline V gene sequence: CDR1 MNHNS, CDR2 SASEGT. After removal of 4 bases from V and 0 bases from J, the junction contained 13 bases not matched to a gene. The CDR3 spans 20 residues. CDR3 in DNA: TGTGCCAGCAGTGTGGGACAGGGGGCCACCGGATCTTATAGCAATCAGCCCCAGCATTTT. Protein: CASSVGQGATGSYSNQPQHF.

The gene calls are TRBV6-2 or TRBV6-3 and TRBJ2-5, with a tentative D call TRBD2 (6 bases). The CDR3 has 14 amino acids. The V gene lost 5 bases and the J gene lost 7 bases, with 17 bases spanning the gap. Per germline, CDR1 MNHEY and CDR2 SVGEGT. In DNA, the CDR3 is TGTGCCAGCAGTGCCGGGACTCGCCCGAGGACCCAGTACTTC. This sequence encodes CASSAGTRPRTQYF.

The gene calls are TRBV5-4 and TRBJ1-3; no clear D gene. The CDR3 runs 15 residues. V was pared by 4 bases and J by 0 bases, with 11 bases between. Germline V lookup: CDR1 SGHNT, CDR2 YYREEE (reference sequence). The CDR3 spells CASSQAQSSGNTIYF. The CDR3 DNA reads as TGTGCCAGCAGCCAAGCCCAGAGCTCTGGAAACACCATATATTTT. Full variable domain (remainder filled in from reference TRBV5-4 and TRBJ1-3): ETGVTQSPTHLIKTRGQQVTLRCSSQSGHNTVSWYQQALGQGPQFIFQYYREEENGRGNFPPRFSGLQFPNYSSELNVNALELDDSALYLCASSQAQSSGNTIYFGEGSWLTVV.

A word on this clone: Other DNA sequences within the sample encode an identical CDR3. V and J are TRBV7-2 and TRBJ1-1; D remains ambiguous. Germline CDR1 is SGHTA and CDR2 is FQGNSA. CDR3 length equals 13 residues. Trimming removed 1 base from V and 5 bases from J, with 8 bases in between. Written as DNA, the CDR3 is TGTGCCAGCAGCTTAGAGAGACATACTGAAGCTTTCTTT. It translates to CASSLERHTEAFF.

The chain recombines TRBV10-3 with TRBJ2-3; tentatively, D is TRBD1 (6 bases). V shed 2 bases and J shed 3 bases, with 9 bases lying between them. Germline V gene lookup returns CDR1 ENHRY and CDR2 SYGVKD. The CDR3 sequence is 14 residues long. This CDR3 reads CAISEEQGTDTQYF. The CDR3 region has the DNA TGTGCCATCAGTGAGGAACAGGGTACAGATACGCAGTATTTT.

Here the CDR3 reads CASSPTGQQNYGYTF. The CDR3 DNA follows: TGTGCCAGCTCACCTACGGGACAGCAGAACTATGGCTACACCTTC. This sequence joins TRBV18 and TRBJ1-2; 7 bases align to TRBD1. The CDR3 sequence is 15 residues long. CDR1 KGHSH and CDR2 LQKENI come from the germline V gene. V shed 3 bases and J 2 bases; nucleotides not matched to a gene: 6.

The chain has TRBV4-1 and TRBJ1-2; 8 bases map to TRBD1. Germline V gene data show CDR1 as MGHRA and CDR2 as YSYEKL. V shed 4 bases, J shed 13 bases, and the junction held 11 bases outside the gene matches. The CDR3 is made up of 13 amino acids. This chain's CDR3 is CASSLGTGEVGTF. The CDR3 DNA follows: TGCGCCAGCAGCCTCGGGACAGGCGAGGTCGGCACCTTC.

The chain employs TRBV11-2 and TRBJ2-7, with D uncertain. This CDR3 has 15 amino acids. The germline gives CDR1 SGHAT, CDR2 FQNNGV. V lost 2 bases and J 2 bases, leaving 13 bases between the germline ends. CDR3 protein: CASSLSLGKTYEQYF. In nucleotides, the CDR3 is TGTGCCAGCAGCTTATCTCTGGGCAAAACCTACGAGCAGTACTTC.

This sequence joins TRBV7-6 and TRBJ2-2; 11 nucleotides match TRBD1. This CDR3 region has 20 residues. Germline trimming cut 3 bases from V and 1 base from J; bases unmatched to any gene: 13. CDR1 and CDR2 (germline): SGHVS, FNYEAQ. The CDR3 is CASSFLGWTGGGLNTGELFF. CDR3 nucleotide sequence: TGTGCCAGCAGCTTCCTCGGATGGACAGGGGGCGGATTGAACACCGGGGAGCTGTTTTTT.

The CDR3 spells CAIRPGATDTQYF. In DNA, the CDR3 is TGTGCCATCAGACCCGGGGCCACAGATACGCAGTATTTT. V is TRBV10-3 and J is TRBJ2-3; possibly TRBD1 or TRBD2 for D (5 bases each). The CDR3 is 13 amino acids. The V end was cut by 6 bases, the J end by 2 bases, with 9 bases between. Germline CDR1 is ENHRY and CDR2 is SYGVKD.

CDR3 bases: TGTGCCCACGGGGGGCGAAGCACAGATACGCAGTATTTT. Amino acid sequence: CAHGGRSTDTQYF. V gene TRBV30 combines with J gene TRBJ2-3; D is perhaps TRBD2 (7 bases). This CDR3 has 13 residues. V was cut by 8 bases and J by 0 bases, with 12 bases left in between. The germline V gene has CDR1 GTSNPN and CDR2 SVGIG (reference sequence).

The chain recombines TRBV9 with TRBJ1-2, with a tentative D call TRBD1 (5 bases). Trimming stripped 0 bases from V and 2 bases from J, with 11 bases between. There are 15 residues in the CDR3. CDR1 and CDR2 (germline): SGDLS, YYNGEE. The CDR3 here is CASSVVSTENYGYTF. CDR3 nucleotides: TGTGCCAGCAGCGTAGTCTCGACAGAAAACTATGGCTACACCTTC.

The chain is built from TRBV7-6 and TRBJ1-1; 7 positions agree with TRBD1. The CDR3 has 15 amino acids. J gave up 1 base and V 3 bases, and 5 bases lay outside the gene matches. Germline CDR1 reads SGHVS; CDR2 reads FNYEAQ. CDR3 amino acids: CASSFQTGQNTEAFF. In nucleotides, the CDR3 is TGTGCCAGCAGCTTTCAGACAGGGCAGAACACTGAAGCTTTCTTT.

This clone has a handful of counts. V is TRBV7-9 and J is TRBJ1-5, with D perhaps matching TRBD1 (6 bases). CDR3 length equals 13 residues. V lost 1 base to trimming and J lost 11 bases, with 12 bases between them. Per the germline V gene, CDR1 is SEHNR and CDR2 is FQNEAQ (reference sequence). CDR3 coding DNA: TGTGCCAGCAGCTTAGAAGGGGGATTGGCCCAGCATTTT. As protein: CASSLEGGLAQHF.

The V gene is TRBV19, the J gene TRBJ1-5; D uncertain. The CDR3 consists of 14 residues. Deletions cut 3 bases from V and 1 base from J, with 7 bases between. The germline V gene has CDR1 LNHDA and CDR2 SQIVND (reference sequence). The CDR3 DNA follows: TGTGCCAGTAGTATCCCCAGCAGCAATCAGCCCCAGCATTTT. Its protein is CASSIPSSNQPQHF.

J is TRBJ2-7 and V is TRBV7-9, with no clear D. Germline-derived CDR1 and CDR2 are SEHNR and FQNEAQ (reference sequence). This CDR3 spans 13 amino acids. V was clipped by 2 bases and J by 2 bases, with 7 bases between them. CDR3 amino acids: CASSLTETYEQYF. As DNA, the CDR3 is TGTGCCAGCAGCTTAACAGAAACCTACGAGCAGTACTTC.

The rearrangement uses TRBV12-5 and TRBJ1-2; 7 nucleotides match TRBD1. The CDR3 length is 12 residues. V was pared by 4 bases and J by 8 bases, with 4 bases of the junction left unmatched. Per germline, CDR1 LGHNT and CDR2 FRNRAP. Written as DNA, the CDR3 is TGTGCTAGTGGTTCCGAGGGGGCGGGCTACACCTTC. This sequence encodes CASGSEGAGYTF.

Concerning this clone itself: Within the sample, other DNA sequences also encode this same CDR3. The gene calls are TRBV5-5 and TRBJ2-1, with 7 positions matching TRBD1. The CDR3 has 15 amino acids. Trimming cost V 2 bases and J 5 bases; bases outside gene matches: 7. Germline CDR1 reads SGHKS; CDR2 reads YYEKEE (reference sequence). Written as DNA, the CDR3 is TGTGCCAGCAGCTTTGGTCAGGGGGTCGACAATGAGCAGTTCTTC. Protein: CASSFGQGVDNEQFF. The full variable domain, completed using reference TRBV5-5 and TRBJ2-1, is DAGVTQSPTHLIKTRGQQVTLRCSPISGHKSVSWYQQVLGQGPQFIFQYYEKEERGRGNFPDRFSARQFPNYSSELNVNALLLGDSALYLCASSFGQGVDNEQFFGPGTRLTVL.

This rearrangement joins TRBV11-2 to TRBJ2-5, with TRBD2 identical over 10 bases. Germline assignment: CDR1 SGHAT and CDR2 FQNNGV. V trimming: 2 bases; J trimming: 5 bases; junction bases outside the gene matches: 14. The CDR3 runs to 18 residues. As DNA, the CDR3 is TGTGCCAGCAGCTTATCAGCGGGGGGGCGAGGTGGTCGGGAGACCCAGTACTTC. It encodes CASSLSAGGRGGRETQYF.

This clone showed up many times. The chain employs TRBV28 and TRBJ1-6; TRBD1 matches at 7 bases. V lost 6 bases and J lost 10; bases outside the gene matches: 15. Germline V gives CDR1 MDHEN, CDR2 SYDVKM. The CDR3 runs 16 residues. The CDR3 nucleotides are TGTGCCAGCAGCCAAGGGGGCGGTCATGGCAGATCACCCCTCCACTTT. The encoded protein is CASSQGGGHGRSPLHF. Using reference TRBV28 and TRBJ1-6 for the parts outside the CDR3, the full variable domain is DVKVTQSSRYLVKRTGEKVFLECVQDMDHENMFWYRQDPGLGLRLIYFSYDVKMKEKGDIPEGYSVSREKKERFSLILESASTNQTSMYLCASSQGGGHGRSPLHFGNGTRLTVT.

The J gene is TRBJ1-2, the V gene TRBV10-3; D unclear. Germline V gene data show CDR1 as ENHRY and CDR2 as SYGVKD. CDR3 size: 14 residues. With 3 bases removed from V and 4 bases from J, the gap between germline ends came to 12 bases. Here the CDR3 reads CAISDSDLFYGYTF. The CDR3 DNA is TGTGCCATCAGTGACTCGGATTTATTCTATGGCTACACCTTC.

This clone turned up a few times. The rearrangement uses TRBV25-1 and TRBJ1-3; weak D call: TRBD1 (5 bases). The germline V gene has CDR1 MGHDK and CDR2 SYGVNS. CDR3 size: 13 residues. V shed 8 bases and J shed 2 bases, with 10 bases lying between them. In DNA, the CDR3 is TGTGCCAGCTTTGGGGCCCCTGGAAACACCATATATTTT. Protein: CASFGAPGNTIYF. Full variable domain (outside the CDR3, taken from reference TRBV25-1 and TRBJ1-3): EADIYQTPRYLVIGTGKKITLECSQTMGHDKMYWYQQDPGMELHLIHYSYGVNSTEKGDLSSESTVSRIRTEHFPLTLESARPSHTSQYLCASFGAPGNTIYFGEGSWLTVV.